One sample yielded the 14 T cell receptor beta chains listed below, sequenced in a study of T cell repertoires in cytomegalovirus infection. TCRdb re-called the reads with MiXCR, one entry per CDR3 protein. The sample has 450,000 to 650,000 distinct CDR3 sequences, roughly 42% seen once. These TCRs' antigens remain unknown. Sequences were derived from cultured PBMCs, sampled from culture after CMV antigen stimulation. These receptors came from a human donor in good health (CMV status not recorded). Some clones in this sample may be carry-over from other donors' samples.

In this sample, this clonotype turned up a few times. The gene calls are TRBV7-2 and TRBJ1-3; no clear D gene. The CDR3 has 12 residues. The V gene lost 3 bases and the J gene lost 3 bases, with 3 bases spanning the gap. Germline V gives CDR1 SGHTA, CDR2 FQGNSA. CDR3 loop: CASSFDGNTIYF. The CDR3 coding sequence is TGTGCCAGCAGCTTTGATGGAAACACCATATATTTT.

The chain employs TRBV28 and TRBJ2-7; TRBD2 might be the D (5 bases). Per the germline V gene, CDR1 is MDHEN and CDR2 is SYDVKM. Trimming removed 5 bases at V and 7 bases at J, with 15 bases between. The CDR3 runs to 13 residues. The CDR3: CASSMGSTGEQYF. The CDR3 DNA sequence: TGTGCCAGCAGTATGGGATCGACGGGAGAGCAGTACTTC.

CDR3 DNA sequence: TGTGCCAGCAGTTTGGGATACAGCTCCTACGAGCAGTACTTC. This encodes CASSLGYSSYEQYF. The rearrangement links TRBV12-3 or TRBV12-4 to TRBJ2-7; D unclear. V shed 3 bases and J shed 0 bases, with 9 bases lying between them. The length of the CDR3 is 14 residues.

This clonotype has more than one count but fewer than ten. The chain couples TRBV7-6 to TRBJ2-5; possibly TRBD1 or TRBD2 for D (5 bases each). The ends were cut back, 4 bases at V and 5 bases at J, with 17 bases in the middle. This CDR3 comprises 15 residues. CDR1 is SGHVS and CDR2 is FNYEAQ in the germline V gene. CDR3 DNA sequence: TGTGCCAGCAGCTCGCTACGGGACGGCCAGGAGACCCAGTACTTC. Protein: CASSSLRDGQETQYF.

This clonotype turned up a few times. The rearrangement joins TRBV7-2 to TRBJ2-7, with 10 positions matching TRBD1. Germline values: CDR1 SGHTA, CDR2 FQGNSA. The V segment lost 3 bases and the J segment 1 base; nucleotides outside the gene matches: 3. The CDR3 spans 15 residues. CDR3 protein: CASSFRQGASYEQYF. The CDR3 nucleotides read TGTGCCAGCAGCTTTCGACAGGGGGCGTCCTACGAGCAGTACTTC. The full variable domain, in which reference TRBV7-2 and TRBJ2-7 provide the parts outside the CDR3, is GAGVSQSPSNKVTEKGKDVELRCDPISGHTALYWYRQSLGQGLEFLIYFQGNSAPDKSGLPSDRFSAERTGGSVSTLTIQRTQQEDSAVYLCASSFRQGASYEQYFGPGTRLTVT.

V is TRBV11-1 and J is TRBJ2-1, with 10 bases that match TRBD2. The CDR3 loop spans 14 amino acids. Germline loops: CDR1 SGHAT, CDR2 FQDESV (reference sequence). V was clipped by 5 bases and J by 8 bases; unmatched bases: 6. This CDR3 is CASSRSGGPYEQFF. In nucleotides, the CDR3 is TGTGCCAGCAGCCGTAGCGGGGGGCCTTATGAGCAGTTCTTC.

V usage is TRBV11-2 and J usage is TRBJ2-5; 7 nucleotides align to TRBD2. V was clipped by 4 bases and J by 2 bases; unmatched bases: 7. CDR1 SGHAT and CDR2 FQNNGV come from the germline V gene. The length of the CDR3 is 15 residues. CDR3 region: CASSWGGRGQETQYF. The CDR3 DNA reads TGTGCCAGCAGCTGGGGCGGGCGGGGGCAAGAGACCCAGTACTTC. Full variable domain (remainder filled in from reference TRBV11-2 and TRBJ2-5): EAGVAQSPRYKIIEKRQSVAFWCNPISGHATLYWYQQILGQGPKLLIQFQNNGVVDDSQLPKDRFSAERLKGVDSTLKIQPAKLEDSAVYLCASSWGGRGQETQYFGPGTRLLVL.

The V and J genes are TRBV24-1 and TRBJ2-3; D is perhaps TRBD2 (6 bases). This CDR3 region has 15 residues. Looked up from germline, CDR1 is KGHDR and CDR2 is SFDVKD. V lost 4 bases to trimming and J lost 2 bases, with 12 bases between them. The CDR3 sequence: CATSDPGLDTDTQYF. In DNA form, the CDR3 reads TGTGCCACCAGTGACCCGGGACTCGACACAGATACGCAGTATTTT.

This chain links TRBV12-3 or TRBV12-4 with TRBJ2-3; D unclear. The CDR3 is 11 residues long. V was pared by 2 bases and J by 7 bases, with 4 bases between. This chain's CDR3 is CASSLINTQYF. The CDR3 DNA sequence: TGTGCCAGCAGTTTAATAAATACGCAGTATTTT.

The V call is TRBV2, the J call TRBJ2-5, with TRBD1 matching over 7 bases. CDR1 and CDR2 (germline): SNHLY, FYNNEI. Trimming took 11 bases from V and 5 from J; bases not matched to a gene: 8. This CDR3 is 12 amino acids long. The CDR3 protein is CAVSDRDETQYF. CDR3 nucleotides: TGTGCCGTAAGCGACAGGGACGAGACCCAGTACTTC.

This chain connects TRBV7-6 to TRBJ1-1; 8 bases match TRBD1. CDR3 length: 15 amino acids. Germline V gives CDR1 SGHVS, CDR2 FNYEAQ. V shed 4 bases, J shed 5 bases, and the junction held 9 bases outside the gene matches. CDR3 loop: CASSSTDRDVTEAFF. Here the CDR3 DNA reads TGTGCCAGCAGCTCAACGGACAGGGATGTAACTGAAGCTTTCTTT.

This chain joins TRBV7-2 and TRBJ2-7, with D perhaps TRBD2 (7 bases). The CDR3 length is 14 residues. Germline CDR1 reads SGHTA; CDR2 reads FQGNSA. Between the trimmed V and J ends, which lost 2 bases and 6 bases, there was a span of 14 bases. CDR3 amino acids: CASSLMDGGLEQYF. For the CDR3, the DNA is TGTGCCAGCAGCTTAATGGACGGGGGGCTCGAGCAGTACTTC.

The V and J genes are TRBV2 and TRBJ2-6; no clear D. The CDR3 extends over 18 amino acids. Germline CDR1 and CDR2: SNHLY and FYNNEI. Trimming took off 4 bases at V and 0 bases at J, with 16 bases between the two ends. The CDR3: CASSARSWVSSGANVLTF. CDR3 coding DNA: TGTGCCAGCAGTGCCCGGTCCTGGGTGAGCTCTGGGGCCAACGTCCTGACTTTC.

The CDR3 DNA is TGTGCCAGCAGCGAGGGGGACAGGACCACTGAAGCTTTCTTT. This sequence encodes CASSEGDRTTEAFF. This chain connects TRBV13 to TRBJ1-1; TRBD1 agrees at 8 bases. V gave up 5 bases and J gave up 4 bases; unmatched junction bases: 6. The CDR3 loop spans 14 amino acids. Germline CDR1 is PRHDT and CDR2 is FYEKMQ (reference sequence).